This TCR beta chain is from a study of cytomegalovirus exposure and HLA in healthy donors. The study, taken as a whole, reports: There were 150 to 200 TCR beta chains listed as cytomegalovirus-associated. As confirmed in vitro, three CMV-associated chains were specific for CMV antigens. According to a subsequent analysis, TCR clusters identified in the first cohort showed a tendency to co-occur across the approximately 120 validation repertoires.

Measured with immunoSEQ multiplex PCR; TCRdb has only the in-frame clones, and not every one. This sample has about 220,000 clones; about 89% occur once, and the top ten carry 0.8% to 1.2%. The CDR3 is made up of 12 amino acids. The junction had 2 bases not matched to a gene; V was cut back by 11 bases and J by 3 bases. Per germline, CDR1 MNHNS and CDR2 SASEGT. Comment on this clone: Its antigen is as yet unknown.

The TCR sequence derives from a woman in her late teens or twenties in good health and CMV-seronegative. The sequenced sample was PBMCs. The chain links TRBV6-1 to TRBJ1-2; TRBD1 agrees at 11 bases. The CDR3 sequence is CAGGQGDYGYTF. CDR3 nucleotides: TGTGCCGGGGGACAGGGGGACTATGGCTACACCTTC.